The rows below give T cell receptor beta chains drawn from one sample of a study of cytomegalovirus exposure and HLA in healthy donors. Sequenced by immunoSEQ multiplex PCR; TCRdb stores in-frame clones only, minus some. The data hold over 200,000 clones, with roughly 85% observed a single time. The sample taken for sequencing was PBMCs. These receptors originate from a woman in her late teens or twenties in good health and CMV-seronegative. The CDR3 runs from the conserved cysteine through the conserved F or W. A D gene is named only where the DNA matches it firmly. Some rows mark clone size as missing; the rest say once, few, many or name a class of expanded clone.

>TRBV6-1|TRBJ1-1|NA|NA
CASSEVGGNTEAFF
TGTGCCAGCAGTGAAGTCGGGGGGAACACTGAAGCTTTCTTT
>TRBV5-1|TRBJ2-1|NA|NA
CASSVSGAERYNEQFF
TGCGCCAGCAGCGTGTCCGGGGCCGAGAGGTACAATGAGCAGTTCTTC
>TRBV7-8|TRBJ1-5|few|NA
CASSPGGNQPQHF
TGTGCCAGCAGCCCCGGGGGTAATCAGCCCCAGCATTTT
>TRBV28|TRBJ2-7|NA|TRBD1
CASRRDSYEQYF
TGTGCCAGCAGAAGGGACAGCTACGAGCAGTACTTC
>TRBV10-3|TRBJ1-5|NA|NA
CAISETAGGNQPQHF
TGTGCCATCAGTGAGACGGCAGGGGGCAATCAGCCCCAGCATTTT
>TRBV6-4|TRBJ2-1|few|TRBD2
CASSPTSGSGNEQFF
TGTGCCAGCAGTCCGACTAGCGGGAGTGGTAATGAGCAGTTCTTC
>TRBV19|TRBJ2-7|NA|TRBD1
CATGQGTYEQYF
TGTGCCACAGGACAGGGGACCTACGAGCAGTACTTC
>TRBV4-2|TRBJ2-5|NA|NA
CASSQNPREGGETQYF
TGTGCCAGCAGCCAAAATCCCCGTGAGGGGGGAGAGACCCAGTACTTC
>TRBV2|TRBJ2-3|NA|NA
CASGIRGRATDTQYF
TGTGCCAGCGGTATTCGGGGGCGGGCCACAGATACGCAGTATTTT
>TRBV7-2|TRBJ1-2|NA|NA
CASSQRGVSYGYTF
TGTGCCAGCAGCCAACGGGGGGTTTCCTATGGCTACACCTTC
>TRBV29-1|TRBJ1-2|once|NA
CSAPGGGYGYTF
TGCAGCGCCCCGGGAGGGGGCTATGGCTACACCTTC
>TRBV2|TRBJ1-1|NA|NA
CASSPQGNTEAFF
TGTGCCAGCAGCCCGCAGGGGAACACTGAAGCTTTCTTT
>TRBV6-5|TRBJ1-1|NA|TRBD1
CASSLDRGATEAFF
TGTGCCAGCAGTCTGGACAGGGGCGCCACTGAAGCTTTCTTT
>TRBV28|TRBJ2-3|NA|TRBD1
CAIQGQSTDTQYF
TGTGCCATCCAGGGACAGAGCACAGATACGCAGTATTTT
>TRBV10-3|TRBJ2-3|NA|NA
CAIKASLTDTQYF
TGTGCCATCAAGGCTAGCCTGACAGATACGCAGTATTTT
>TRBV2|TRBJ1-5|NA|NA
CASTPGHRTNQPQHF
TGTGCCAGCACACCGGGACACCGAACAAATCAGCCCCAGCATTTT
>TRBV28|TRBJ2-1|NA|TRBD2
CASSTPGLGRDEQFF
TGTGCCAGCAGCACACCGGGACTAGGGCGGGATGAGCAGTTCTTC
>TRBV30|TRBJ1-2|NA|TRBD1
CAWSKPGQGDGYTF
TGTGCCTGGAGTAAACCGGGACAGGGAGATGGCTACACCTTC
>TRBV7-7|TRBJ2-7|many|TRBD2
CASSLASGGSYEQYF
TGTGCTAGCAGCTTAGCTTCCGGGGGGTCCTACGAGCAGTACTTC
>TRBV2|TRBJ1-2|NA|TRBD1
CASSPDREGYGYTF
TGTGCCAGCAGTCCGGACAGGGAAGGCTATGGCTACACCTTC
>TRBV27|TRBJ1-4|few|NA
CASSLSWGANEKLFF
TGTGCCAGCAGTTTATCGTGGGGGGCTAATGAAAAACTGTTTTTT
>TRBV6-6|TRBJ2-3|few|TRBD2
CATRRGGETQYF
TGTGCCACCCGGCGGGGAGGGGAGACGCAGTATTTT
>TRBV7-2|TRBJ2-1|NA|TRBD2
CASSFGTSVFF
TGTGCCAGCAGCTTCGGGACTAGTGTGTTCTTC
>TRBV6-1|TRBJ1-2|NA|NA
CASSEGGSMRYTF
TGTGCCAGCAGTGAAGGCGGCAGTATGCGCTACACCTTC
>TRBV11-2|TRBJ1-6|NA|TRBD1
CASSLDLGDSIYNSPLHF
TGTGCCAGCAGCTTAGATCTCGGGGACAGTATCTATAATTCACCCCTCCACTTT
>TRBV12-5|TRBJ2-7|NA|NA
CASGLRLVGALSYEQYF
TGTGCTAGTGGTTTGCGTCTGGTGGGGGCCCTCTCCTACGAGCAGTACTTC
>TRBV29-1|TRBJ2-1|NA|TRBD1
CSARTGGGNEQFF
TGCAGCGCCCGGACAGGGGGAGGCAATGAGCAGTTCTTC
>TRBV5-1|TRBJ1-1|NA|NA
CASSLETRLNTEAFF
TGCGCCAGCAGCTTGGAGACAAGGTTGAACACTGAAGCTTTCTTT
>TRBV5-4|TRBJ2-1|NA|TRBD2
CASSYERGEPYNEQFF
TGTGCCAGCAGTTACGAACGGGGGGAACCTTACAATGAGCAGTTCTTC
>TRBV2|TRBJ2-5|NA|NA
CASGWLLEETQYF
TGTGCCAGCGGATGGCTCCTAGAAGAGACCCAGTACTTC
>TRBV6-5|TRBJ2-3|NA|NA
CASSYSRPDTQYF
TGTGCCAGCAGTTACTCGCGCCCAGATACGCAGTATTTT
>TRBV6-6|TRBJ2-7|NA|NA
CASLDSFYEQYF
TGTGCCAGCCTAGACAGTTTCTACGAGCAGTACTTC
>TRBV19|TRBJ1-5|few|NA
CASSISRDGQPQHF
TGTGCCAGTAGTATTAGCAGGGACGGTCAGCCCCAGCATTTT
>TRBV5-1|TRBJ2-2|NA|TRBD2
CASSFSGGNTGELFF
TGCGCCAGCAGCTTCTCGGGGGGGAACACCGGGGAGCTGTTTTTT
>TRBV5-4|TRBJ1-2|NA|NA
CASTTPHGNYGYTF
TGTGCCAGCACCACCCCCCACGGGAACTATGGCTACACCTTC
>TRBV13|TRBJ1-4|once|NA
CASSRANEKLFF
TGTGCCTCTTCTAGGGCTAATGAAAAACTGTTTTTT
>TRBV7-9|TRBJ2-5|NA|TRBD1
CASSSPGQGKETQYF
TGTGCCAGCAGCTCCCCGGGACAGGGGAAAGAGACCCAGTACTTC
>TRBV29-1|TRBJ2-2|NA|NA
CSARRGDTGELFF
TGCAGCGCTCGCAGGGGAGACACCGGGGAGCTGTTTTTT
>TRBV6-5|TRBJ1-6|NA|NA
CASSYRTYNSPLHF
TGTGCCAGCAGTTACAGGACCTATAATTCACCCCTCCACTTT
>TRBV28|TRBJ1-5|NA|TRBD1
CASRPAQGAGQPQHF
TGTGCCAGCCGGCCAGCACAGGGGGCGGGTCAGCCCCAGCATTTT
>TRBV11-2|TRBJ2-1|NA|NA
CASSLVVGPNEQFF
TGTGCCAGCAGCTTAGTGGTAGGCCCCAATGAGCAGTTCTTC
>TRBV11-2|TRBJ1-1|NA|NA
CASRSRVSTEAFF
TGTGCCAGCAGGTCCAGGGTTAGCACTGAAGCTTTCTTT
>TRBV29-1|TRBJ2-1|NA|TRBD2
CSVASAGGYQIQFF
TGCAGCGTTGCGTCAGCGGGAGGCTATCAAATTCAGTTCTTC
>TRBV29-1|TRBJ1-1|NA|NA
CSGRLSGTRDTEAFF
TGCAGCGGCCGTCTCTCAGGGACCAGGGACACTGAAGCTTTCTTT
>TRBV14|TRBJ2-1|NA|TRBD1
CASSQVRGRPGGEQFF
TGTGCCAGCAGCCAAGTCAGGGGGAGACCTGGGGGTGAGCAGTTCTTC
>TRBV13|TRBJ2-2|NA|TRBD1
CASSGRGTGVGGELFF
TGTGCCAGCAGCGGGCGCGGGACAGGGGTAGGCGGGGAGCTGTTTTTT
>TRBV10-2|TRBJ2-4|NA|TRBD2
CASSERVGGPGNIQYF
TGCGCCAGCAGTGAGCGGGTGGGAGGGCCCGGAAACATTCAGTACTTC
>TRBV29-1|TRBJ1-3|NA|TRBD1
CSVVGGTGNTIYF
TGCAGCGTTGTAGGGGGCACTGGAAACACCATATATTTT
>TRBV25-1|TRBJ1-2|NA|NA
CASSEWAKSHGYTF
TGTGCCAGCAGTGAATGGGCGAAAAGCCATGGCTACACCTTC
>TRBV5-4|TRBJ1-1|few|NA
CASTSRGNTLNTEAFF
TGTGCCAGCACTTCAAGAGGGAACACACTGAACACTGAAGCTTTCTTT
>TRBV7-8|TRBJ1-6|NA|TRBD1
CASSGNRGVGSPLHF
TGTGCCAGCAGCGGAAACAGGGGGGTCGGTTCACCCCTCCACTTT
>TRBV6-1|TRBJ2-3|NA|NA
CASSEARLKIADTQYF
TGTGCCAGCAGTGAAGCGCGTCTAAAGATCGCAGATACGCAGTATTTT
>TRBV25-1|TRBJ1-2|few|NA
CASSEAGRRTDGYTF
TGTGCCAGCAGCGAAGCGGGACGGCGCACGGATGGCTACACCTTC
>TRBV5-1|TRBJ2-1|NA|NA
CASSLLGNEQFF
TGCGCCAGCAGCTTGTTAGGAAATGAGCAGTTCTTC